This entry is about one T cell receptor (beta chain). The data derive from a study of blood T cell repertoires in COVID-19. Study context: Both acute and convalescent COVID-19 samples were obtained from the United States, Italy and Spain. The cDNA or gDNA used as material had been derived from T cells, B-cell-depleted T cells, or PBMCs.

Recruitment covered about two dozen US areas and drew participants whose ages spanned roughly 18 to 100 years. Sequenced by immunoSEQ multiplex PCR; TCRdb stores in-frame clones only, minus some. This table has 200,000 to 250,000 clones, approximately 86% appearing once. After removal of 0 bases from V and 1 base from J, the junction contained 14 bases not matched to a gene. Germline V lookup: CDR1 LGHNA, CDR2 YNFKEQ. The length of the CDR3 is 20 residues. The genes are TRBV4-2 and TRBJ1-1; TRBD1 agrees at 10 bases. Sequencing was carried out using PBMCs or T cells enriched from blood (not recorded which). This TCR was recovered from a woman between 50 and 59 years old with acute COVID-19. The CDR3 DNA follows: TGTGCCAGCAGCCAAGAGGGGGCACCGGGACAGGGGTCAGGGAACACTGAAGCTTTCTTT. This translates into CASSQEGAPGQGSGNTEAFF.